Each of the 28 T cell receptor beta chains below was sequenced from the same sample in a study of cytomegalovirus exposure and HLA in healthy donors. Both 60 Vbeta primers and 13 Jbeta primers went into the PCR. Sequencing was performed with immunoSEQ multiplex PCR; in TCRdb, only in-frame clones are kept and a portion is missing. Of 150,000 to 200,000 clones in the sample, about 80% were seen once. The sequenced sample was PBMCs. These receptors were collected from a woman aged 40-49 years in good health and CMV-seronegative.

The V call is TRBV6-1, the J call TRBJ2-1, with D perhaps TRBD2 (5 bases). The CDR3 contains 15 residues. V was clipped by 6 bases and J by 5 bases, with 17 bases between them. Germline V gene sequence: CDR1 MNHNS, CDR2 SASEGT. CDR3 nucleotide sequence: TGTGCCAGCAGACTAGACCCAGCCAGGAACAATGAGCAGTTCTTC. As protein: CASRLDPARNNEQFF.

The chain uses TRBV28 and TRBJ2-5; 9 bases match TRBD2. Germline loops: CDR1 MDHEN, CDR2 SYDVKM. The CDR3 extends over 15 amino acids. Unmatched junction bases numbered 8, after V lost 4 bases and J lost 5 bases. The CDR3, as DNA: TGTGCCAGCAGTTCCGTTAGCGGGGGTGTGGAGACCCAGTACTTC. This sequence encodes CASSSVSGGVETQYF.

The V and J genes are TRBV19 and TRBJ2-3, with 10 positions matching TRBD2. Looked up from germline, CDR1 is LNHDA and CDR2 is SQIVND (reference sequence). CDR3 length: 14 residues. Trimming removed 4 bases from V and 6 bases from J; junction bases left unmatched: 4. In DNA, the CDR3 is TGTGCCAGTAGTAAGCGGGAGGGCGCCGATACGCAGTATTTT. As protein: CASSKREGADTQYF.

The CDR3 DNA reads as TGTGCCAGCAGCCGAACAATTAGCGGGAGCTCAGATACGCAGTATTTT. Translation gives CASSRTISGSSDTQYF. The chain carries TRBV28 and TRBJ2-3; 9 nucleotides agree with TRBD2. Trimming removed 6 bases from V and 4 bases from J; junction bases left unmatched: 11. The CDR3 totals 16 residues. CDR1 and CDR2 from the germline V gene are MDHEN and SYDVKM.

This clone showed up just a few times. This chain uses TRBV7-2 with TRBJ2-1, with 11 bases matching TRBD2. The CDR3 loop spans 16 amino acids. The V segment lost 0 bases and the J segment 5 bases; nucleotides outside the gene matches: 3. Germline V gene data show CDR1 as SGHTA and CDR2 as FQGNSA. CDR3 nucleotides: TGTGCCAGCAGCTTAGCGGGACTAGCGGTACACAATGAGCAGTTCTTC. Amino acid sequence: CASSLAGLAVHNEQFF.

The CDR3 protein is CASSSPLEGWNQPQHF. CDR3 DNA: TGTGCCAGCAGTTCCCCTCTTGAGGGTTGGAATCAGCCCCAGCATTTT. The chain carries TRBV28 and TRBJ1-5; no clear D. Between the trimmed V and J ends, which lost 4 bases and 4 bases, there was a span of 17 bases. Germline loops: CDR1 MDHEN, CDR2 SYDVKM. There are 16 residues in the CDR3.

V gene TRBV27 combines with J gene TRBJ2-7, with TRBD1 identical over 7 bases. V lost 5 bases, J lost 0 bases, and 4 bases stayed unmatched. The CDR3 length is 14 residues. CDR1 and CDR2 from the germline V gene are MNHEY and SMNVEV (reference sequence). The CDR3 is CASSMDRSSYEQYF. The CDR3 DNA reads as TGTGCCAGCAGTATGGACAGGAGCTCCTACGAGCAGTACTTC.

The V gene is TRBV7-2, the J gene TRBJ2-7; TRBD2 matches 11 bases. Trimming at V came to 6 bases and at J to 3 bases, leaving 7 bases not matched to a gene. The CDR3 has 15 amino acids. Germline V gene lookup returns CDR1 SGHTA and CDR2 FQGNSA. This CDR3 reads CASRRSLAGDYEQYF. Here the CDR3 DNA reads TGTGCCAGCAGGCGTTCACTAGCGGGGGACTACGAGCAGTACTTC.

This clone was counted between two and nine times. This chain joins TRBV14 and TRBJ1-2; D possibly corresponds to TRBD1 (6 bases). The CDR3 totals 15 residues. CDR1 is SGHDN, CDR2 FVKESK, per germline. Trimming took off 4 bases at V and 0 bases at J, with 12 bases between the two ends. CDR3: CASSPIDRSNYGYTF. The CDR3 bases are TGTGCCAGCAGCCCAATCGACAGGTCTAACTATGGCTACACCTTC.

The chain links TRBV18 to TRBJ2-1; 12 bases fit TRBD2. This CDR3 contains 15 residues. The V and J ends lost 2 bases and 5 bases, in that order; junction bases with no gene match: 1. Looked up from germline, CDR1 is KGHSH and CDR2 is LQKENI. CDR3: CASSPGLAGHNEQFF. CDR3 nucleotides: TGTGCCAGCTCACCAGGACTAGCGGGACACAATGAGCAGTTCTTC. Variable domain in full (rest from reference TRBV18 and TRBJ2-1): NAGVMQNPRHLVRRRGQEARLRCSPMKGHSHVYWYRQLPEEGLKFMVYLQKENIIDESGMPKERFSAEFPKEGPSILRIQQVVRGDSAAYFCASSPGLAGHNEQFFGPGTRLTVL.

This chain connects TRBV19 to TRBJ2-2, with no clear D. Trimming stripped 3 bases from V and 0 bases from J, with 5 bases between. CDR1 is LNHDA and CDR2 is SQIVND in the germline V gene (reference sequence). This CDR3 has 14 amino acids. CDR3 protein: CASSIGANTGELFF. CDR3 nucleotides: TGTGCCAGTAGTATCGGTGCGAACACCGGGGAGCTGTTTTTT.

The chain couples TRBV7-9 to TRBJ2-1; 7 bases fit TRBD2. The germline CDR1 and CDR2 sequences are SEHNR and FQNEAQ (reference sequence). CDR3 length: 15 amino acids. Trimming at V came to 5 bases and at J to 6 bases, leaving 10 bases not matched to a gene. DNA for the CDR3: TGTGCCAGCAGCCCGGCACTTGGACTAGTCAATGAGCAGTTCTTC. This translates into CASSPALGLVNEQFF.

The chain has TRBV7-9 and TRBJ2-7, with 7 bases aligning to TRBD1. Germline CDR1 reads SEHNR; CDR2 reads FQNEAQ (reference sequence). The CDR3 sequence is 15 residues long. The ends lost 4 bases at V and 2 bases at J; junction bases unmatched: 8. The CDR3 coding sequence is TGTGCCAGCAGCTCCGCAGGGGGTGGGACCTACGAGCAGTACTTC. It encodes CASSSAGGGTYEQYF.

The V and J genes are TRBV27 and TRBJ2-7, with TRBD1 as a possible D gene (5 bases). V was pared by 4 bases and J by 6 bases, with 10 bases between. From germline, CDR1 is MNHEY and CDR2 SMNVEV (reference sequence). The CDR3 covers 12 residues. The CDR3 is CASSSRTSEQYF. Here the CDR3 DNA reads TGTGCCAGCAGTTCCCGGACAAGCGAGCAGTACTTC.

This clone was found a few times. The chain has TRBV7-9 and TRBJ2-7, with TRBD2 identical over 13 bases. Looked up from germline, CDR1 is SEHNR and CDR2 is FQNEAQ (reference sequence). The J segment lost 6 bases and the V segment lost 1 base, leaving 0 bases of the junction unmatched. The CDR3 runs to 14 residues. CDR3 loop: CASSLGLAGGEQYF. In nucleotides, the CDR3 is TGTGCCAGCAGCTTAGGACTAGCGGGAGGCGAGCAGTACTTC.

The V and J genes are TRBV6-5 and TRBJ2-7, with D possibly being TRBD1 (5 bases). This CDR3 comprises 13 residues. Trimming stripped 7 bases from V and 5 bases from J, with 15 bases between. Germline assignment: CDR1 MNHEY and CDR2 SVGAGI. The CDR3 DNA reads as TGTGCCAGCAATCTTCCAGGGTCCCACGAGCAGTACTTC. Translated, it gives CASNLPGSHEQYF.

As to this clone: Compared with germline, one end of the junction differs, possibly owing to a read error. CDR3 protein: CASSSDRLLANGLTF. CDR3 nucleotide sequence: TGTGCCAGCAGTTCGGACAGACTTTTGGCCAACGGCCTGACTTTC. The rearrangement links TRBV27 to TRBJ2-6; D is possibly TRBD1 (6 bases). Germline values: CDR1 MNHEY, CDR2 SMNVEV (reference sequence). The CDR3 length is 15 residues.

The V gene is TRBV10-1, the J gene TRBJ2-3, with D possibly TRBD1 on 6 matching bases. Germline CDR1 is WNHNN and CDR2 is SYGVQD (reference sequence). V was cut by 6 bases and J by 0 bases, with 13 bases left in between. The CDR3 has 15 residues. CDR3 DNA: TGCGCCAGCAGCACAGGGACCTATAGCACAGATACGCAGTATTTT. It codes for CASSTGTYSTDTQYF.

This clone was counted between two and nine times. The CDR3 is CASSGQGREGETQYF. As DNA, the CDR3 is TGTGCCAGCAGCGGACAGGGAAGGGAGGGCGAGACCCAGTACTTC. This chain uses TRBV7-3 with TRBJ2-5; D might be TRBD1 (8 bases). This CDR3 region has 15 residues. Germline loops: CDR1 SGHTA, CDR2 FQGTGA. V was trimmed by 5 bases and J by 5 bases, leaving 18 bases between them. Full variable domain (missing parts from reference TRBV7-3 and TRBJ2-5): GAGVSQTPSNKVTEKGKYVELRCDPISGHTALYWYRQSLGQGPEFLIYFQGTGAADDSGLPNDRFFAVRPEGSVSTLKIQRTERGDSAVYLCASSGQGREGETQYFGPGTRLLVL.

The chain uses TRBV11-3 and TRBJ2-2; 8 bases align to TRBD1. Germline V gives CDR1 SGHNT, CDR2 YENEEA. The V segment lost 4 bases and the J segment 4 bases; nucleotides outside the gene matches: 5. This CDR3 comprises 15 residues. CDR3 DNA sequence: TGTGCCAGCAGCTCCCGGACAGGGTTCACCGGGGAGCTGTTTTTT. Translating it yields CASSSRTGFTGELFF.

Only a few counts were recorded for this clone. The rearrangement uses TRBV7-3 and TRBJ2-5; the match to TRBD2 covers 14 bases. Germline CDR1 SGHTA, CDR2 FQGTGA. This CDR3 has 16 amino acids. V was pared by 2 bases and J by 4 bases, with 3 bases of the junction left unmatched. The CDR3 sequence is CASSLGGLAGAETQYF. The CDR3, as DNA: TGTGCCAGCAGCTTAGGGGGACTAGCGGGGGCAGAGACCCAGTACTTC. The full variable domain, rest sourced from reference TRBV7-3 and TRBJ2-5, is GAGVSQTPSNKVTEKGKYVELRCDPISGHTALYWYRQSLGQGPEFLIYFQGTGAADDSGLPNDRFFAVRPEGSVSTLKIQRTERGDSAVYLCASSLGGLAGAETQYFGPGTRLLVL.

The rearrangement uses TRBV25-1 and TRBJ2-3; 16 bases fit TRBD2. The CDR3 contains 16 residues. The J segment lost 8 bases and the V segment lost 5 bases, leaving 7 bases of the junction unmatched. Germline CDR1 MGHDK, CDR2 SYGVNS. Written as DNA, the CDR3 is TGTGCCAGCAGTCCGGGGACTAGCGGGAGGGCCAGTACGCAGTATTTT. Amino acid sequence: CASSPGTSGRASTQYF.

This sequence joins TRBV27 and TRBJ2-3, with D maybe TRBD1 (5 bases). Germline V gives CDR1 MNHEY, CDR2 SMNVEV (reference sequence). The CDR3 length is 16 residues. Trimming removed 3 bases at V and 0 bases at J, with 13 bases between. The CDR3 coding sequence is TGTGCCAGCAGTTTGGGGCAGGGTTCTAGCACAGATACGCAGTATTTT. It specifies CASSLGQGSSTDTQYF.

The CDR3 reads CASSVVSDIPSYGYTF. Here the CDR3 DNA reads TGTGCCAGCAGCGTAGTGTCGGACATCCCGTCCTATGGCTACACCTTC. This rearrangement joins TRBV9 to TRBJ1-2; possibly TRBD1 for D (5 bases). Germline CDR1 SGDLS, CDR2 YYNGEE. The germline V and J ends were trimmed by 0 bases and 4 bases, with 16 bases remaining between them. The CDR3 covers 16 residues. Supplemented by reference TRBV9 and TRBJ1-2, the full variable domain reads DSGVTQTPKHLITATGQRVTLRCSPRSGDLSVYWYQQSLDQGLQFLIQYYNGEERAKGNILERFSAQQFPDLHSELNLSSLELGDSALYFCASSVVSDIPSYGYTFGSGTRLTVV.

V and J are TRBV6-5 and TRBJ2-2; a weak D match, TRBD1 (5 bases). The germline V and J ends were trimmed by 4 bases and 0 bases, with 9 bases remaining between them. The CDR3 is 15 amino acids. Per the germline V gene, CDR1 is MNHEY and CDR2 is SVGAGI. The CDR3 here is CASSWQGPNTGELFF. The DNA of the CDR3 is TGTGCCAGCAGTTGGCAGGGTCCGAACACCGGGGAGCTGTTTTTT.

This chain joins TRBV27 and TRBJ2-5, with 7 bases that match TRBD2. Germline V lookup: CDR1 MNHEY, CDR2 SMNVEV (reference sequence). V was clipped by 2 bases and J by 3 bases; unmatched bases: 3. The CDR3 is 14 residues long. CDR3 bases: TGTGCCAGCAGTTTAGCGGGAGAAAAAGAGACCCAGTACTTC. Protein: CASSLAGEKETQYF.

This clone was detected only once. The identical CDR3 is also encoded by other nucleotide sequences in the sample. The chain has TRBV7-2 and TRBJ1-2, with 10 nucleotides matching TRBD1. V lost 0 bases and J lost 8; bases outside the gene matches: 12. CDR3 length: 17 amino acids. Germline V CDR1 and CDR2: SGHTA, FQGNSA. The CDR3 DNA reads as TGTGCCAGCAGCTTAGCGGTCCCCCGGGACAGGGGCAGGGGCTACACCTTC. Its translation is CASSLAVPRDRGRGYTF.

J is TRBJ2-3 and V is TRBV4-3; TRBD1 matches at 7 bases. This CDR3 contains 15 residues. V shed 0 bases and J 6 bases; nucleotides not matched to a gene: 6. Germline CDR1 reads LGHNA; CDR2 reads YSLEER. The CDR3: CASSQDRDSWDTQYF. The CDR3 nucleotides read TGCGCCAGCAGCCAAGATCGGGACAGTTGGGATACGCAGTATTTT.